The text below deals with one T cell receptor beta chain. Its antigen is currently not known. Each CD8+ T cell subset was flow-sorted in triplicate, with roughly 330,000 cells per subset placed directly into RLT lysis buffer. To keep memory contaminants out, a stringent definition of naive CD8+ T cells was applied: CD45RO-CCR7+CD27+CD95-. Standard density gradient centrifugation was used to isolate peripheral blood mononuclear cells from buffy coats. A FACSAria III was used to flow-sort naive CD8+ T cells into CXCR3-negative and CXCR3-positive populations. Total RNA was extracted from sorted cells using an RNeasy Mini Kit. The CDR3 holds 15 amino acids from the cysteine to the phenylalanine. The DNA is unrecorded. In the germline V gene (reference sequence), CDR1 corresponds to DFQATT and CDR2 to SNEGSKA. This entry belongs to a study of CXCR3-negative and CXCR3-positive naive CD8 T cells (dated by TCRdb to between 2019 and 2020). Describing the broader study: In total, approximately 150 million TRB reads were obtained, corresponding to roughly 1.5 +/- 0.3 million reads per library. The TRBV-TRBJ cluster analysis covered naive subsets from 5 donors and memory cells from 3 donors. Diversity and physicochemical repertoire analyses were performed on around 10 donors pooled from two independent experiments. Overall results and qualifications from the work: Compared with CXCR3-negative naive cells, CXCR3-positive naive cells had TRB CDR3s with higher hydrophobicity (lower Kidera factor 4), lower energy, and higher strength and volume indices. Within the same donor, TRBV-TRBJ usage looked similar between naive CXCR3-negative and CXCR3-positive cells, but memory cells had distinct patterns. Freshly isolated PBMCs were used for most assays because CXCR3 expression went down partially after cryopreservation. Because surface CD5, which has been linked to self-reactivity in mice, was comparable between naive subsets, TCR interaction strength was also inferred from TRB CDR3 physicochemical properties. Both naive subsets had comparably high repertoire diversity, while memory CD8+ T cells had much lower repertoire diversity.

The instrument was a NextSeq 550. The Human TCR Profiling Kit (MiLaboratory) was used to prepare UMI-labeled 5' RACE TRB cDNA libraries. The full amount of extracted RNA was used for cDNA synthesis, and the full amount of resulting cDNA was used for PCR amplification. Libraries were prepared in parallel with an identical number of PCR cycles. In the source study's methods: With a minimum of two reads required per UMI, MIGEC and MiXCR pulled out about 50,000 +/- 9,200 unique UMI-labeled TRB cDNA molecules from each library. Each library averaged roughly 36,000 +/- 9,600 functional in-frame TRB CDR3 nucleotide clonotypes without stop codons. After each sample was downsampled to 5000 UMI-labeled TRB molecules, VDJtools was used to calculate diversity metrics such as normalized Shannon-Wiener and Chao1. VDJtools was used to calculate clonotype-size-weighted physicochemical properties of the central five CDR3 residues, namely interaction energy, strength, volume and Kidera factor 4. Once TCRdb had reprocessed the reads, it stored one entry per CDR3 protein sequence and supplied no DNA. Here the V and J calls rest on TCRdb's processing, not on the authors' analysis. The table for this sample shows roughly 110,000 distinct CDR3 sequences. The top ten clones comprise more than 0.3% of the sample.

Material for sequencing was naive CXCR3+ CD8+ T cells from blood. What the cell subset or site label conveys for this sample: CD45RO-CCR7+CD27+CD95- naive CD8+ T cells expressing CXCR3 (TNR3+). The receptor comes from a human donor in good health. Some clones in this sample may be carry-over from other donors' samples. The rearranged segments are TRBV20-1 and TRBJ2-7; TCRdb selects TRBD2, and the lack of DNA leaves this call unchecked. CDR3 region: CSALPSTSGIYEQYF.